A selection of T cell receptor beta chains follows, all from one sample in a study of blood T cell repertoires in COVID-19. Repertoires were generated with immunoSEQ multiplex PCR, while TCRdb's copy carries only in-frame clones and drops some. The table shows about 320,000 clones, with around nine tenths occurring only once. Source material: PBMCs or T cells enriched from blood (not recorded which). These receptors all stem from a man aged 55 to 70 who had recovered from COVID-19. The CDR3 runs from the conserved cysteine through the conserved F or W. Each record gives: CDR3 DNA, CDR3 protein, D gene, V gene, clone size, J gene. The D gene is left open where the match is weak. The size of a clone is reported for some rows only, either as once, few or many, or as a class for expanded clones.

DNA: TGCAGCGTTTCCCAAACGAACACCGGGGAGCTGTTTTTT
CDR3: CSVSQTNTGELFF
D: NA
V: TRBV29-1
size: NA
J: TRBJ2-2

DNA: TGTGCCACTCGGGACAGGGTTACAGATACGCAGTATTTT
CDR3: CATRDRVTDTQYF
D: TRBD1
V: TRBV10-3
size: NA
J: TRBJ2-3

DNA: TGTGCCAGCAGCTTAAATAGCGGGAGGTACACCGGGGAGCTGTTTTTT
CDR3: CASSLNSGRYTGELFF
D: TRBD2
V: TRBV7-6
size: NA
J: TRBJ2-2

DNA: TGTGCCAGCCGAAGCGGGGGTAGCTCCTACGAGCAGTACTTC
CDR3: CASRSGGSSYEQYF
D: TRBD2
V: TRBV2
size: NA
J: TRBJ2-7

DNA: TGTGCCAGCAGCCGGACTAGCGGGAACTACGAGCAGTACTTC
CDR3: CASSRTSGNYEQYF
D: TRBD2
V: TRBV6-5
size: once
J: TRBJ2-7

DNA: TGTGCCAGCAGCCAAGATTTAGTCTCTGGAAACACCATATATTTT
CDR3: CASSQDLVSGNTIYF
D: NA
V: TRBV3-1/TRBV3-2
size: NA
J: TRBJ1-3

DNA: TGTGCCAGCAGCTTGGGTGCTTGGTTGGGACAGCAGTACGAGCAGTACTTC
CDR3: CASSLGAWLGQQYEQYF
D: TRBD1
V: TRBV11-3
size: NA
J: TRBJ2-7

DNA: TGCGCCAGCAGTCAACACTACAAAATAAGGAGGTTGGATTCACCCCTCCACTTT
CDR3: CASSQHYKIRRLDSPLHF
D: NA
V: TRBV23-1
size: NA
J: TRBJ1-6

DNA: TGTGCCAGCTCACCACCGGGTAGCGAGACCCAGTACTTC
CDR3: CASSPPGSETQYF
D: NA
V: TRBV18
size: NA
J: TRBJ2-5

DNA: TGCGCCAGCAGCCAAAGACACGGCGGGGGTAATTCACCCCTCCACTTT
CDR3: CASSQRHGGGNSPLHF
D: NA
V: TRBV4-1
size: NA
J: TRBJ1-6

DNA: TGTGCCACCTCACTGGGACAGCTAGAGAACACTGAAGCTTTCTTT
CDR3: CATSLGQLENTEAFF
D: TRBD1
V: TRBV6-5
size: NA
J: TRBJ1-1

DNA: TGTGCCAGCAGCCGGACAGGTCACTATGGCTACACCTTC
CDR3: CASSRTGHYGYTF
D: TRBD1
V: TRBV28
size: NA
J: TRBJ1-2

DNA: TGTGCCAGCAGCCTCACTGGACAGGCGAGGCGGAATGAGCAGTTCTTC
CDR3: CASSLTGQARRNEQFF
D: TRBD1
V: TRBV7-8
size: NA
J: TRBJ2-1

DNA: TGCGCCAGCAGCACCGCGGGGGGGAATCCAGATACGCAGTATTTT
CDR3: CASSTAGGNPDTQYF
D: TRBD2
V: TRBV5-1
size: NA
J: TRBJ2-3

DNA: TGTGCCAGCAGCCAAGCGACATACTATGGCTACACCTTC
CDR3: CASSQATYYGYTF
D: NA
V: TRBV3-1/TRBV3-2
size: NA
J: TRBJ1-2

DNA: TGTGCCAGCTCATCTCAGACAGGGGGGAACACTGAAGCTTTCTTT
CDR3: CASSSQTGGNTEAFF
D: TRBD1
V: TRBV18
size: NA
J: TRBJ1-1

DNA: TGTGCCAGCAGCGTACCTGGGGGGGATTTAAACATTCAGTACTTC
CDR3: CASSVPGGDLNIQYF
D: TRBD2
V: TRBV7-9
size: NA
J: TRBJ2-4

DNA: TGTGCCAGCAGCAACGGACTAGCGGGACTTGGAGGGGAGCTGTTTTTT
CDR3: CASSNGLAGLGGELFF
D: TRBD2
V: TRBV11-2
size: NA
J: TRBJ2-2

DNA: TGCGCCAGCAGCTTAGGCGGACAGGGCGGCGTAGCTTTCTTT
CDR3: CASSLGGQGGVAFF
D: TRBD1
V: TRBV5-1
size: NA
J: TRBJ1-1

DNA: TGTGCCAGTAGTATTCGGGGAGGAGGTCAGCCCCAGCATTTT
CDR3: CASSIRGGGQPQHF
D: NA
V: TRBV19
size: once
J: TRBJ1-5

DNA: TGTGCCACCAAGGAGACTGAAGCTTTCTTT
CDR3: CATKETEAFF
D: NA
V: TRBV19
size: few
J: TRBJ1-1

DNA: TGTGCCAGCAGTAGCGGGAGCTATGAGCAGTTCTTC
CDR3: CASSSGSYEQFF
D: TRBD2
V: TRBV9
size: NA
J: TRBJ2-1

DNA: TGTGCCAGCAGCTTGGCAGGACAGGGGGGCCATGGCTACACCTTC
CDR3: CASSLAGQGGHGYTF
D: TRBD1
V: TRBV5-4
size: NA
J: TRBJ1-2

DNA: TGTGCCTGGAGTAGCTCCGGGGGGCCTTACGAGCAGTACTTC
CDR3: CAWSSSGGPYEQYF
D: NA
V: TRBV30
size: NA
J: TRBJ2-7

DNA: TGCGCCAGCAGCCCTTGGGGCGGTACGGGAGGGCCAGGGAATGAGCAGTTCTTC
CDR3: CASSPWGGTGGPGNEQFF
D: TRBD2
V: TRBV5-1
size: NA
J: TRBJ2-1